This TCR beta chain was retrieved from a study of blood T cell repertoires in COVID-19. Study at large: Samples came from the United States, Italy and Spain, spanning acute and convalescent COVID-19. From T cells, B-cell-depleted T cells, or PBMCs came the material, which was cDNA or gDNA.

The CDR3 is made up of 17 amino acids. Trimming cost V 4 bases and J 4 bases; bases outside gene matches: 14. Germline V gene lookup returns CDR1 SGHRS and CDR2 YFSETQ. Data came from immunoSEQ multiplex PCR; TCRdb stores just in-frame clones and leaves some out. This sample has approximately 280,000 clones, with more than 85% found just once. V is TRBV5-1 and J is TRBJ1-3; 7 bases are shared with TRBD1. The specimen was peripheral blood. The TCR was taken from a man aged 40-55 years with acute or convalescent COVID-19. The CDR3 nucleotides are TGCGCCAGCAGCGCCGGGACAGACCGGTCCGGGGGAAACACCATATATTTT. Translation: CASSAGTDRSGGNTIYF.